A single sample is the source of the 29 T cell receptor beta chains below, sequenced in a study of blood T cell repertoires in COVID-19. Generated by immunoSEQ multiplex PCR, the TCRdb table keeps only in-frame clones and is missing some. Of about 210,000 clones listed, around nine tenths are singletons. Sequenced input: PBMCs or T cells enriched from blood (not recorded which). The origin of the receptors is a woman in her 30s who had been exposed to COVID-19.

J is TRBJ1-6 and V is TRBV6-9, with a possible D match to TRBD1 (6 bases). Germline CDR1 reads MNHGY; CDR2 reads SVAAGI. With 3 bases removed from V and 5 bases from J, the gap between germline ends came to 8 bases. The CDR3 totals 14 residues. The CDR3 sequence is CASSYRGHNSPLHF. In DNA form, the CDR3 reads TGTGCCAGCAGTTACAGGGGACATAATTCACCCCTCCACTTT.

This rearrangement joins TRBV15 to TRBJ1-1; no reliable D call. Germline V lookup: CDR1 LNHNV, CDR2 YYDKDF (reference sequence). This CDR3 region has 15 residues. The V end was cut by 1 base, the J end by 1 base, with 10 bases between. CDR3 DNA sequence: TGTGCCACCAGCAGAGTAGAGGGTTGGAACACTGAAGCTTTCTTT. Its protein is CATSRVEGWNTEAFF.

This clone was recorded only once. This chain joins TRBV10-2 and TRBJ1-4; no clear D. The V end lost 4 bases, the J end lost 0 bases, and 3 bases lay between the germline ends. CDR3 size: 13 residues. Germline CDR1 WSHSY, CDR2 SAAADI. CDR3 sequence (DNA): TGCGCCAGCAGTGTTACAACTAATGAAAAACTGTTTTTT. Protein: CASSVTTNEKLFF.

The genes are TRBV5-1 and TRBJ2-1; 13 bases line up with TRBD2. Per germline, CDR1 SGHRS and CDR2 YFSETQ. The trim removed 7 bases at V and 10 bases at J, leaving 11 bases unmatched. The CDR3 covers 15 residues. The CDR3 loop is CASGTGTSGVGEQFF. The CDR3, as DNA: TGCGCCAGCGGTACCGGGACTAGCGGGGTTGGAGAGCAGTTCTTC.

The chain joins TRBV24-1 to TRBJ1-2, with D hard to call. Germline-derived CDR1 and CDR2 are KGHDR and SFDVKD. The CDR3 loop spans 12 amino acids. V was pared by 6 bases and J by 2 bases, with 6 bases between. The CDR3 here is CATSPGNYGYTF. The CDR3 DNA reads as TGTGCCACCAGTCCCGGGAACTATGGCTACACCTTC.

The chain couples TRBV21-1 to TRBJ2-3; TRBD2 is the table's D call and was not checked against the DNA. TRBV21-1 represents a pseudogene. The CDR3 totals 16 residues. As DNA, the CDR3 is TGTGCCAGCAGACGCGGGCGGGGGGGAAACACAGATACGCAGTATTTT. Translated: CASRRGRGGNTDTQYF.

The CDR3 nucleotides read TGTGCCAGCAGCTTGTACCAGGGTACTAACACTGAAGCTTTCTTT. Its translation is CASSLYQGTNTEAFF. The V and J genes are TRBV7-3 and TRBJ1-1; tentatively, D is TRBD1 (5 bases). This CDR3 has 15 amino acids. Trimming took off 3 bases at V and 2 bases at J, with 13 bases between the two ends. The germline V gene encodes CDR1 SGHTA and CDR2 FQGTGA. The variable domain in full, completed from reference TRBV7-3 and TRBJ1-1, reads GAGVSQTPSNKVTEKGKYVELRCDPISGHTALYWYRQSLGQGPEFLIYFQGTGAADDSGLPNDRFFAVRPEGSVSTLKIQRTERGDSAVYLCASSLYQGTNTEAFFGQGTRLTVV.

The J gene is TRBJ1-1, the V gene TRBV11-1, with 10 bases fitting TRBD1. Germline loops: CDR1 SGHAT, CDR2 FQDESV (reference sequence). The trim removed 5 bases at V and 2 bases at J, leaving 8 bases unmatched. The CDR3 has 16 amino acids. DNA of the CDR3: TGTGCCAGCAGCCCCGACAGGGGGCAAGTAAACACTGAAGCTTTCTTT. Residues: CASSPDRGQVNTEAFF.

The chain combines TRBV6-5 with TRBJ2-7; 10 nucleotides match TRBD1. The CDR3 runs to 15 residues. The germline V gene has CDR1 MNHEY and CDR2 SVGAGI. J lost 6 bases, V lost 7 bases, and 12 bases had no gene match. CDR3 sequence (DNA): TGTGCCAGCAACCCCAGGGGGACAGGGGAGGCCGAGCAGTACTTC. Its translation is CASNPRGTGEAEQYF.

The chain recombines TRBV5-1 with TRBJ2-3; D gene uncertain. The germline V gene has CDR1 SGHRS and CDR2 YFSETQ. Between the trimmed V and J ends, which lost 0 bases and 3 bases, there was a span of 11 bases. The CDR3 is 15 residues long. The CDR3 region has the DNA TGCGCCAGCAGCTTGGGGTCCGACTGGACAGATACGCAGTATTTT. Its translation is CASSLGSDWTDTQYF.

This clone appeared once. The genes are TRBV28 and TRBJ1-1; D remains unclear. CDR1 and CDR2 from the germline V gene are MDHEN and SYDVKM. Trimming left V 7 bases short and J 6 bases short, with 15 bases between. The CDR3 contains 13 residues. CDR3 bases: TGTGCCAGCAACCTATTTACCCATCCTGAAGCTTTCTTT. The encoded protein is CASNLFTHPEAFF.

The rearrangement links TRBV24-1 to TRBJ1-1; 12 bases are a match to TRBD1. The germline gives CDR1 KGHDR, CDR2 SFDVKD. With 7 bases clipped from V and 5 bases from J, the junction kept 7 bases outside the gene matches. The CDR3 runs to 15 residues. The CDR3 sequence is CATSSGTGGWTEAFF. The CDR3 DNA follows: TGTGCCACCAGCTCCGGGACAGGGGGCTGGACTGAAGCTTTCTTT.

The rearrangement links TRBV7-6 to TRBJ2-2, with 12 positions matching TRBD2. Germline V gives CDR1 SGHVS, CDR2 FNYEAQ. Trimming cost V 2 bases and J 4 bases; bases outside gene matches: 11. CDR3 length: 19 residues. The CDR3 DNA follows: TGTGCCAGCAGCTTATCGAGGGGCCCGACTAGCGGGGGCACCGGGGAGCTGTTTTTT. Residues: CASSLSRGPTSGGTGELFF.

This clone was seen a few times. This sequence joins TRBV12-5 and TRBJ1-5; 10 positions match TRBD1. Trimming cost V 7 bases and J 4 bases; bases outside gene matches: 7. The CDR3 loop spans 15 amino acids. CDR1 LGHNT and CDR2 FRNRAP come from the germline V gene. CDR3 sequence reads: CASVYWTGGNQPQHF. DNA of the CDR3: TGTGCTAGTGTCTATTGGACAGGGGGTAATCAGCCCCAGCATTTT.

The chain links TRBV2 to TRBJ1-5, with 8 nucleotides matching TRBD1. J gave up 1 base and V 2 bases, and 10 bases lay outside the gene matches. CDR3 length equals 18 residues. Germline assignment: CDR1 SNHLY and CDR2 FYNNEI. Here the CDR3 reads CASSETLTGAISNQPQHF. Here the CDR3 DNA reads TGTGCCAGCAGTGAAACTTTGACAGGGGCAATCAGCAATCAGCCCCAGCATTTT.

This sequence joins TRBV7-6 and TRBJ2-3; D may be TRBD1 (6 bases). This CDR3 region has 14 residues. The V end was cut by 1 base, the J end by 7 bases, with 12 bases between. Germline V gene sequence: CDR1 SGHVS, CDR2 FNYEAQ. CDR3 loop: CASSLESRGYTQYF. The DNA for the CDR3 is TGTGCCAGCAGCTTAGAATCGAGGGGGTATACGCAGTATTTT. Supplemented by reference TRBV7-6 and TRBJ2-3, the full variable domain reads GAGVSQSPRYKVTKRGQDVALRCDPISGHVSLYWYRQALGQGPEFLTYFNYEAQQDKSGLPNDRFSAERPEGSISTLTIQRTEQRDSAMYRCASSLESRGYTQYFGPGTRLTVL.

This chain uses TRBV11-1 with TRBJ2-2; D is ambiguous. The CDR3 extends over 16 amino acids. In germline, CDR1 is SGHAT, CDR2 FQDESV (reference sequence). The ends were cut back, 1 base at V and 2 bases at J, with 11 bases in the middle. The CDR3 DNA reads TGTGCCAGCAGCTTAGGACACAACGTAAACACCGGGGAGCTGTTTTTT. Translation: CASSLGHNVNTGELFF.

J is TRBJ2-3 and V is TRBV30, with TRBD2 as a possible D gene (5 bases). The CDR3 spans 14 residues. Germline CDR1 reads GTSNPN; CDR2 reads SVGIG (reference sequence). Deletions cut 0 bases from V and 6 bases from J, with 13 bases between. CDR3 coding DNA: TGTGCCTGGAGTGTAGCTGCAGGAGGTGATACGCAGTATTTT. This sequence encodes CAWSVAAGGDTQYF.

This clone has only a few counts. This chain uses TRBV6-5 with TRBJ2-7; the match to TRBD1 covers 7 bases. This CDR3 is built from 14 residues. The V gene's germline CDR1 is MNHEY and CDR2 SVGAGI. V dropped 6 bases and J dropped 0; count of bases not matched to a gene: 5. CDR3 amino acids: CASRATGASYEQYF. The CDR3 DNA sequence: TGTGCCAGCAGGGCCACAGGGGCCTCCTACGAGCAGTACTTC.

V is TRBV28 and J is TRBJ2-1, with a tentative D call TRBD1 (5 bases). The CDR3 consists of 13 residues. Germline V CDR1 and CDR2: MDHEN, SYDVKM. Trimming took 5 bases from V and 9 from J, leaving 14 bases between them. In nucleotides, the CDR3 is TGTGCCAGCAGTCTCTCAGGGTTCGGTGAGCAGTTCTTC. Amino acids: CASSLSGFGEQFF.

The chain has TRBV11-3 and TRBJ1-2; TRBD1 matches 7 bases. This CDR3 has 15 residues. The trim removed 1 base at V and 3 bases at J, leaving 5 bases unmatched. CDR1 and CDR2 from the germline V gene are SGHNT and YENEEA. The CDR3: CASSLGQGKDYGYTF. As DNA, the CDR3 is TGTGCCAGCAGCTTAGGACAGGGAAAGGACTATGGCTACACCTTC.

CDR3 sequence (DNA): TGTGCCAGTACCCTCACGGGGGTCCAGGGTGGAAACACCATATATTTT. It yields the protein CASTLTGVQGGNTIYF. V usage is TRBV19 and J usage is TRBJ1-3; D is possibly TRBD1 (5 bases). The germline V gene has CDR1 LNHDA and CDR2 SQIVND (reference sequence). Trimming pared 7 bases from V and 3 bases from J, leaving 19 bases between. This CDR3 is built from 16 residues. Full variable domain (outside the CDR3, taken from reference TRBV19 and TRBJ1-3): DGGITQSPKYLFRKEGQNVTLSCEQNLNHDAMYWYRQDPGQGLRLIYYSQIVNDFQKGDIAEGYSVSREKKESFPLTVTSAQKNPTAFYLCASTLTGVQGGNTIYFGEGSWLTVV.

This clone was detected ten times or more. V usage is TRBV4-2 and J usage is TRBJ1-2; TRBD1 is a possible D gene (5 bases). V was clipped by 1 base and J by 1 base, with 19 bases between them. This CDR3 has 18 residues. Germline V CDR1 and CDR2: LGHNA, YNFKEQ. The CDR3, as DNA: TGTGCCAGCAGCCAAGTATCCCTAAGGGGAAAGCTTAACTATGGCTACACCTTC. Amino acids: CASSQVSLRGKLNYGYTF.

In this sample, this clone turned up once. The gene calls are TRBV28 and TRBJ1-6, with D uncertain. The CDR3 totals 14 residues. V was shortened by 7 bases and J by 9 bases, with 16 bases between the two germline ends. The germline V gene has CDR1 MDHEN and CDR2 SYDVKM. The CDR3 loop reads CASTFMVVSSPLHF. CDR3 bases: TGTGCCAGCACCTTCATGGTAGTGAGTTCACCCCTCCACTTT.

This chain joins TRBV18 and TRBJ1-1; TRBD1 aligns across 10 bases. The CDR3 has 14 residues. V was clipped by 3 bases and J by 4 bases; unmatched bases: 2. Germline V gene sequence: CDR1 KGHSH, CDR2 LQKENI. CDR3 nucleotides: TGTGCCAGCTCACCTCGGGACAGGGGCACTGAAGCTTTCTTT. Translating it yields CASSPRDRGTEAFF.

This clone was detected ten times or more. J is TRBJ1-2 and V is TRBV11-2; the D gene is possibly TRBD1 (6 bases). V was pared by 5 bases and J by 8 bases, with 15 bases between. The germline V gene has CDR1 SGHAT and CDR2 FQNNGV. The CDR3 covers 13 residues. CDR3 region: CASSPLGQGGYTF. DNA of the CDR3: TGTGCCAGCAGCCCCCTGGGGCAGGGGGGCTACACCTTC.

V usage is TRBV7-6 and J usage is TRBJ1-2; the D is unclear. The germline gives CDR1 SGHVS, CDR2 FNYEAQ. The CDR3 length is 16 residues. Trimming shortened V by 4 bases and J by 8 bases, and 23 bases separated the two germline ends. The chain's CDR3 is CASSSLTRPGHRGYTF. CDR3 nucleotide sequence: TGTGCCAGCAGCTCCCTAACTCGACCGGGTCACCGAGGCTACACCTTC.

The chain links TRBV12-3 or TRBV12-4 to TRBJ1-2; D might be TRBD1 (6 bases). The CDR3 is made up of 13 amino acids. With 1 base removed from V and 10 bases from J, the gap between germline ends came to 13 bases. CDR3 nucleotides: TGTGCCAGCAGTTTAGGGCGCACAGGGACCTACACCTTC. It translates to CASSLGRTGTYTF.

This clone was picked up a small number of times. V and J are TRBV6-6 and TRBJ1-5, with a weak D call TRBD1 (6 bases). The germline CDR1 and CDR2 sequences are MNHNY and SVGAGI (reference sequence). This CDR3 has 16 residues. Trimming left V 5 bases short and J 4 bases short, with 18 bases between. The CDR3 region is CASSREAGTLNQPQHF. The CDR3 DNA is TGTGCCAGCAGTCGAGAAGCCGGGACATTGAATCAGCCCCAGCATTTT.